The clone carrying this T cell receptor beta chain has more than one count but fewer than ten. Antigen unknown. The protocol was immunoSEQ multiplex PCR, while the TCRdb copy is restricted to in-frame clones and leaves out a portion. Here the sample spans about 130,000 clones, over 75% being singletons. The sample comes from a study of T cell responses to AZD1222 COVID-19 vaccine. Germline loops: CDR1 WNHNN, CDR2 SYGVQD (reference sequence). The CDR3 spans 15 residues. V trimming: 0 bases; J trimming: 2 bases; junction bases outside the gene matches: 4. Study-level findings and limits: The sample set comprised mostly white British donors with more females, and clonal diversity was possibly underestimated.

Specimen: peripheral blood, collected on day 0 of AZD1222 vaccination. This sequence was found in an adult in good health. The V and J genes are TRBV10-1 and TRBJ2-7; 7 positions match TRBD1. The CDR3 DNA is TGCGCCAGCAGTGAGTCGGGGGACAGAGCCTACGAGCAGTACTTC. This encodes CASSESGDRAYEQYF.